This TCR beta chain was captured by sequencing in a study of T cell repertoires in cytomegalovirus infection. Study information: Used in the study were CMV epitopes, some recently identified and HLA-C-restricted, others well-studied and HLA-B-restricted. Whole-study findings and limits: Ex vivo responses were dominated by HLA-C-restricted CMV-specific TCR beta clonotypes.

MiXCR was run by TCRdb on the reads, yielding one entry per CDR3 protein. The sample records some 900,000 distinct CDR3 sequences, less than 35% being singletons. Notes on this clonotype: The antigen is undetermined.

The sequence derives from a human donor in good health (CMV status not recorded). Some clones in this sample may be carry-over from other donors' samples. The material was cultured CD8+ T cells from PBMCs, obtained from culture after CMV antigen stimulation.

CDR3 sequence (DNA): TGTGCCAGCAGGGATCTAGCGGGGAGTCACTCCTACAATGAGCAGTTCTTC. Amino acid sequence: CASRDLAGSHSYNEQFF. The V and J genes are TRBV27 and TRBJ2-1; 9 bases line up with TRBD2. Germline V gene sequence: CDR1 MNHEY, CDR2 SMNVEV (reference sequence). Trimming at V came to 6 bases and at J to 0 bases, leaving 9 bases not matched to a gene. CDR3 length equals 17 residues.